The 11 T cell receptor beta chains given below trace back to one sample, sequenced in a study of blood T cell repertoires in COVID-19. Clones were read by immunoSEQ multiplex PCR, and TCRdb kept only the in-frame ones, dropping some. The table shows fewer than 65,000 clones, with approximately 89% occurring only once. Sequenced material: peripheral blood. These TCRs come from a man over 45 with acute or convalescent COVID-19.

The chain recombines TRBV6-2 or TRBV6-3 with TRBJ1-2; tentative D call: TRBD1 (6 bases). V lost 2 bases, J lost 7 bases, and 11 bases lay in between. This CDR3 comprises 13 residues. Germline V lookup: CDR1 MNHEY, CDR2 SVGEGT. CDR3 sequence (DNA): TGTGCCAGCAGTTACGGGGGGGCGCGTGGCTACACCTTC. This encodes CASSYGGARGYTF.

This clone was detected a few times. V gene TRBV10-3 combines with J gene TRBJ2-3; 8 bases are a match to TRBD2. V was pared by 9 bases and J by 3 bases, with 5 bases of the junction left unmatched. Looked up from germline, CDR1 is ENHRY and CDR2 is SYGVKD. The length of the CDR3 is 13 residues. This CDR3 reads CAISGGQTDTQYF. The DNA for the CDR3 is TGTGCCATATCGGGGGGGCAAACAGATACGCAGTATTTT.

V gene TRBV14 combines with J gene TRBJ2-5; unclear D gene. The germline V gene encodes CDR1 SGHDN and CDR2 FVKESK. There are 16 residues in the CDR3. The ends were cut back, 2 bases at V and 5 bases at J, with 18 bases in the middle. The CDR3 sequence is CASSQPLSGRKETQYF. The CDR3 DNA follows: TGTGCCAGCAGCCAACCCCTCTCTGGCCGTAAGGAGACCCAGTACTTC.

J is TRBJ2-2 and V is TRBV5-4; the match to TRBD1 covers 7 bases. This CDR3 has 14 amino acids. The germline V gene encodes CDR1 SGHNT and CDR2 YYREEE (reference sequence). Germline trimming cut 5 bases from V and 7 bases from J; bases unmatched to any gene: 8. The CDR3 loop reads CASSRDRAGGELFF. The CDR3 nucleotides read TGTGCCAGCAGTCGTGACAGGGCCGGCGGGGAGCTGTTTTTT.

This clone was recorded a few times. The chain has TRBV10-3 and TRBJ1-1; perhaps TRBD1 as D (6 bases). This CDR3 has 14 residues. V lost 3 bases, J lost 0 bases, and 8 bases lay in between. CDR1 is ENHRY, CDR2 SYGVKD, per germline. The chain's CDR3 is CAISERDMNTEAFF. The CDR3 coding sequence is TGTGCCATCAGTGAAAGGGACATGAACACTGAAGCTTTCTTT.

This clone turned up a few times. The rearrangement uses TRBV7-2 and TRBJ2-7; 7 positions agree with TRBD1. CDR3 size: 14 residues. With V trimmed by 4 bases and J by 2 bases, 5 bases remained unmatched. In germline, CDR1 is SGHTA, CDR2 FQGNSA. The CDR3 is CASSSWDRAYEQYF. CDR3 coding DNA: TGTGCCAGCAGCTCGTGGGACAGAGCCTACGAGCAGTACTTC. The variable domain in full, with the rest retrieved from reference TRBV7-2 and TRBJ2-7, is GAGVSQSPSNKVTEKGKDVELRCDPISGHTALYWYRQSLGQGLEFLIYFQGNSAPDKSGLPSDRFSAERTGGSVSTLTIQRTQQEDSAVYLCASSSWDRAYEQYFGPGTRLTVT.

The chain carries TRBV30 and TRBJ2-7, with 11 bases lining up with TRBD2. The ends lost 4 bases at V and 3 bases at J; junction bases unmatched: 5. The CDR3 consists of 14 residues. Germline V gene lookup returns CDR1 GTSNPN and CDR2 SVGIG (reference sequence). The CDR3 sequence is CAWTDGTSGYEQYF. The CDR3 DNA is TGTGCCTGGACCGATGGGACTAGCGGCTACGAGCAGTACTTC.

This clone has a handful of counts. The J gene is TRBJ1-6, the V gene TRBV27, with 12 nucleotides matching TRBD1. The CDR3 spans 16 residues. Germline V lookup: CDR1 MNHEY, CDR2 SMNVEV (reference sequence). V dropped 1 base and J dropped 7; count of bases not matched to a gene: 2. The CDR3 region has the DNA TGTGCCAGCAGTTTATATGGGACAGGGGGCAATTCACCCCTCCACTTT. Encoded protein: CASSLYGTGGNSPLHF.

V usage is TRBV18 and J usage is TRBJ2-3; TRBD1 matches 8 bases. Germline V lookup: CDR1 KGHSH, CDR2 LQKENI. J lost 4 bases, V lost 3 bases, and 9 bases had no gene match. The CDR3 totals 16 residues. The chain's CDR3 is CASSPPQGAVPDTQYF. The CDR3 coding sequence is TGTGCCAGCTCACCGCCCCAGGGGGCCGTACCAGATACGCAGTATTTT.

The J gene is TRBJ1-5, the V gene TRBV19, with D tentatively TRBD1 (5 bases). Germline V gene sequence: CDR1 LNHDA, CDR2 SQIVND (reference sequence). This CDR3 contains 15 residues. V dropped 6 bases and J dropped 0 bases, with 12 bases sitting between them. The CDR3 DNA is TGTGCCAGTAGAGAAACAGGTTATAGCAATCAGCCCCAGCATTTT. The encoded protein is CASRETGYSNQPQHF.

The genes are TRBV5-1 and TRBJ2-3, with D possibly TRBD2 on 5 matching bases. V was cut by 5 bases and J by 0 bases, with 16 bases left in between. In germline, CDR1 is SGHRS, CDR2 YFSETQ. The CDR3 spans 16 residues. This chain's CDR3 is CASSPGSAASTDTQYF. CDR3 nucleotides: TGCGCCAGCAGTCCGGGGAGCGCAGCGAGCACAGATACGCAGTATTTT.